This T cell receptor beta chain is drawn from a study of CD8 T cells in ankylosing spondylitis. Overall study results and limits: Made up of about eight highly homologous variants, a TCR beta motif appeared characteristic of ankylosing spondylitis blood. As reported, disease-linked clones showed significant enrichment in matched ankylosing spondylitis synovial fluid.

By quantitative 5'-RACE with molecular barcodes, the TCR beta libraries were made. TCRdb itself ran the 5' RACE reads through MiXCR, one entry per CDR3 protein. The sample lists 670,000 or so distinct CDR3 sequences; 15% to 20% were seen once. Trimming took 1 base from V and 9 from J, leaving 5 bases between them. Per germline, CDR1 DFQATT and CDR2 SNEGSKA (reference sequence). The CDR3 totals 10 residues. This clonotype appeared a few times. As yet, its antigen is unknown. The sequence derives from a male donor with ankylosing spondylitis. The chain carries TRBV20-1 and TRBJ2-3, with D unclear. Sequenced input: blood, either unsorted or a sorted T cell fraction (not recorded which). CDR3 region: CSARVGTQYF. The CDR3 bases are TGCAGTGCTAGAGTGGGGACGCAGTATTTT.